A single sample is the source of the 12 T cell receptor beta chains below, sequenced in a study of T cell responses to AZD1222 COVID-19 vaccine. The repertoire was sequenced with immunoSEQ multiplex PCR; TCRdb's copy has only in-frame clones and lacks some. The sample includes over 100,000 clones, over 75% seen only once; the top ten take roughly a sixth. Material: peripheral blood, obtained on day 0 of AZD1222 vaccination. Receptor source: an adult in good health.

The chain couples TRBV19 to TRBJ2-3; TRBD2 matches at 9 bases. The germline gives CDR1 LNHDA, CDR2 SQIVND (reference sequence). The V gene end was trimmed by 1 base and the J gene end by 0 bases; junction bases not matched to a gene: 8. There are 18 residues in the CDR3. CDR3 nucleotide sequence: TGTGCCAGTAGTATAGCATCGAGCGGGGGGACTAGCACAGATACGCAGTATTTT. This codes for CASSIASSGGTSTDTQYF.

The chain joins TRBV6-5 to TRBJ1-2; the match to TRBD1 covers 9 bases. This CDR3 is 13 amino acids long. The germline CDR1 and CDR2 sequences are MNHEY and SVGAGI. V lost 7 bases to trimming and J lost 3 bases; unmatched junction nucleotides: 3. CDR3 nucleotides: TGTGCCAGCACCAGGGACAGGGACTATGGCTACACCTTC. Translated, it gives CASTRDRDYGYTF.

The chain has TRBV19 and TRBJ1-5; no clear D gene. This CDR3 comprises 14 residues. V lost 10 bases, J lost 0 bases, and 13 bases lay in between. Per the germline V gene, CDR1 is LNHDA and CDR2 is SQIVND (reference sequence). The CDR3 DNA reads TGTGCCACTCGTACAATCAATAGCAATCAGCCCCAGCATTTT. Protein product: CATRTINSNQPQHF.

The rearrangement links TRBV7-7 to TRBJ2-5; D is possibly TRBD1 (5 bases). The CDR3 contains 13 residues. Germline V gene lookup returns CDR1 SSHAT and CDR2 FNYEAQ (reference sequence). The germline V and J ends were trimmed by 4 bases and 1 base, with 7 bases remaining between them. In DNA form, the CDR3 reads TGTGCCAGCAGCTACAGGTCCCAAGAGACCCAGTACTTC. Translating it yields CASSYRSQETQYF.

The chain uses TRBV12-3 or TRBV12-4 and TRBJ1-1; TRBD1 aligns across 8 bases. The J segment lost 11 bases and the V segment lost 5 bases, leaving 7 bases of the junction unmatched. The CDR3 is made up of 12 amino acids. CDR3: CASSPGQGEAFF. DNA of the CDR3: TGTGCCAGCAGTCCCGGACAGGGCGAGGCTTTCTTT.

The rearrangement joins TRBV7-8 to TRBJ2-7; D not certain. Trimming removed 5 bases at V and 7 bases at J, with 15 bases between. In germline, CDR1 is SGHVS, CDR2 FQNEAQ. CDR3 length: 13 residues. DNA for the CDR3: TGTGCCAGCAGCCCCCTCCCCTACTTGGAGCAGTACTTC. Translation gives CASSPLPYLEQYF.

The chain is built from TRBV6-5 and TRBJ2-3; TRBD2 is a possible D gene (7 bases). Germline assignment: CDR1 MNHEY and CDR2 SVGAGI. There are 14 residues in the CDR3. V lost 8 bases and J 1 base, leaving 13 bases between the germline ends. CDR3 sequence: CASSWGGGTDTQYF. CDR3 bases: TGTGCCAGCTCCTGGGGGGGCGGCACAGATACGCAGTATTTT.

J is TRBJ2-1 and V is TRBV9, with unresolved D. Trimming removed 0 bases from V and 1 base from J, with 8 bases in between. The V gene's germline CDR1 is SGDLS and CDR2 YYNGEE. CDR3 length: 15 amino acids. DNA of the CDR3: TGTGCCAGCAGCGTAGTAGATTTTTCCTACAATGAGCAGTTCTTC. It translates to CASSVVDFSYNEQFF.

The chain carries TRBV7-2 and TRBJ1-3; 7 bases line up with TRBD1. The V gene's germline CDR1 is SGHTA and CDR2 FQGNSA. This CDR3 contains 15 residues. The trim removed 9 bases at V and 0 bases at J, leaving 8 bases unmatched. CDR3 bases: TGTGCCAGTATAGGGGGCGCGAGCTCTGGAAACACCATATATTTT. Its translation: CASIGGASSGNTIYF.

This sequence joins TRBV19 and TRBJ2-2, with 7 bases fitting TRBD1. CDR1 is LNHDA, CDR2 SQIVND, per germline (reference sequence). The CDR3 sequence is 16 residues long. V was clipped by 6 bases and J by 4 bases; unmatched bases: 11. CDR3 bases: TGTGCCAGTAGCGCCAAAACAGGGGTGGTCACCGGGGAGCTGTTTTTT. Translating it yields CASSAKTGVVTGELFF.

V gene TRBV7-3 combines with J gene TRBJ2-1, with D hard to call. The CDR3 is 11 residues long. Germline V lookup: CDR1 SGHTA, CDR2 FQGTGA. The ends were cut back, 5 bases at V and 12 bases at J, with 11 bases in the middle. CDR3 residues: CASSQSERQFF. CDR3 DNA sequence: TGTGCCAGCAGCCAATCGGAGCGGCAGTTCTTC.

The chain links TRBV9 to TRBJ1-4; perhaps TRBD1 as D (6 bases). CDR1 is SGDLS, CDR2 YYNGEE, per germline. This CDR3 contains 16 residues. With 4 bases removed from V and 7 bases from J, the gap between germline ends came to 20 bases. The CDR3 region has the DNA TGTGCCAGCAGCCCTTCGGGGCAGGGGCTTTCTGAAAAACTGTTTTTT. It translates to CASSPSGQGLSEKLFF.